These T cell receptor beta chains were read from a single sample in a study of shared clonotypes between healthy human individuals. The method was immunoSEQ multiplex PCR; TCRdb's version includes in-frame clones alone and lacks a portion of them. Of a few million clones listed, about 94% were seen once; the top ten hold around 1.8%. The sequenced sample was naive CD8+ T cells from PBMCs. These receptors were collected from a young man in good health. Some clones in this sample may be carry-over from other donors' samples. Both conserved end residues are part of each CDR3. A D gene is named only where the DNA matches it firmly. For some rows the clone size is stated as once, few or many, or as a class when expanded; others skip it.

>.|TRBJ2-5|.|TRBV7-3
TGTGCCAGCAGCTTAAGCCTGCGAGAGACCCAGTACTTC
CASSLSLRETQYF
>.|TRBJ1-2|.|TRBV4-1
TGCGCCAGCAGCGCGACAGCTCTCCAGGATGGCTACACCTTC
CASSATALQDGYTF
>.|TRBJ1-1|.|TRBV28
TGTGCCAGCAGCCGATCCCCGCGGGGGCAGAACACTGAAGCTTTCTTT
CASSRSPRGQNTEAFF
>.|TRBJ2-7|TRBD2|TRBV11-2
TGTGCCAGCAGCACAAGCGGGAGTGTCCACGAGCAGTACTTC
CASSTSGSVHEQYF
>.|TRBJ2-7|.|TRBV9
TGTGCCAGCAGCGTAGTTGGCCGACTTGCCTACGAGCAGTACTTC
CASSVVGRLAYEQYF
>.|TRBJ1-1|TRBD1|TRBV19
TGTGCCAGTATGAGACAGGGCGCCACTGAAGCTTTCTTT
CASMRQGATEAFF
>.|TRBJ1-4|.|TRBV7-9
TGTGCCAGCAGCCCCAGGAGGGGGGGCCCGGATGAAAAACTGTTTTTT
CASSPRRGGPDEKLFF
>once|TRBJ2-7|TRBD2|TRBV7-6
TGTGCCAGCAGCTTAGGGTCTAGCGGGAGGGTGTACGAGCAGTACTTC
CASSLGSSGRVYEQYF
>.|TRBJ2-3|.|TRBV27
TGTGCCAGCAGTGGACAGTCTCGGTTCGCAGATACGCAGTATTTT
CASSGQSRFADTQYF
>.|TRBJ1-2|.|TRBV5-4
TGTGCCAGCAGCCCGGGACCGGTTTATGGCTACACCTTC
CASSPGPVYGYTF
>.|TRBJ1-5|TRBD1|TRBV18
TGTGCCAGCTCACCCGGGACAGGAGTCAATCAGCCCCAGCATTTT
CASSPGTGVNQPQHF
>.|TRBJ2-7|TRBD2|TRBV5-5
TGTGCCAGCAGCGTGGGACTAGACCTTTACGAGCAGTACTTC
CASSVGLDLYEQYF
>.|TRBJ2-3|.|TRBV28
TGTGCCAGCAGTCTCAAAAAATTAGGGTGGGGGTTCCCAGATACGCAGTATTTT
CASSLKKLGWGFPDTQYF
>.|TRBJ1-1|TRBD1|TRBV5-1
TGCGCCAGCAGCTTGAACAGGGGGCCGAACACTGAAGCTTTCTTT
CASSLNRGPNTEAFF
>.|TRBJ2-4|.|TRBV5-1
TGCGCCAGCAGCTATGGGAATGGGGCCAAAAACATTCAGTACTTC
CASSYGNGAKNIQYF
>.|TRBJ2-5|.|TRBV18
TGTGCCAGCTCACCGACCACGGCGGAGACCCAGTACTTC
CASSPTTAETQYF
>.|TRBJ2-7|.|TRBV7-9
TGTGCCAGCAGCTTAGCCCGGGCCGTCAAAACCTACGAGCAGTACTTC
CASSLARAVKTYEQYF
>.|TRBJ2-7|.|TRBV5-6
TGTGCCAGCAGCTTGGTCAGGGGTGATGTGCAGTACTTC
CASSLVRGDVQYF
>.|TRBJ2-3|.|TRBV7-2
TGTGCCAGCAGCTACGAGGCTAGGAGAACAGATACGCAGTATTTT
CASSYEARRTDTQYF
>.|TRBJ2-7|TRBD2|TRBV27
TGTGCCAGCAGTTTATATAGTGCGGGAGAGTCCTACGAGCAGTACTTC
CASSLYSAGESYEQYF